The present T cell receptor beta chain was sequenced within a study of vaccination and CD4 T cells after COVID-19. The germline V gene encodes CDR1 SEHNR and CDR2 FQNEAQ (reference sequence). The length of the CDR3 is 16 residues. The V end lost 4 bases, the J end lost 0 bases, and 13 bases lay between the germline ends. Notes on this clonotype: Its antigen remains unidentified.

With the Oncomine TCR Beta short-read assay, DNA from cultured CD4+ T cells was sequenced. The genomic DNA was obtained from cultured CD4+ T cells by extraction with the QIAamp micro DNA kit. TCRdb ran MiXCR on the PCR reads and lists one entry per CDR3 protein. The data show 6,000 or so distinct CDR3 sequences, with around 50% seen just once and about 33% held by the top ten. Treatment defined: roughly 10-day PBMC culture with coronavirus spike peptide pools or control peptides (ViraFEST assay). The genes are TRBV7-9 and TRBJ1-3, with D possibly being TRBD1 (5 bases). The sequence came from a human donor who had recovered from COVID-19. The source material was CD4+ T cells from blood, cultured in vitro. This CDR3 reads CASSSWGINSGNTIYF. DNA of the CDR3: TGTGCCAGCAGCTCCTGGGGCATCAACTCTGGAAACACCATATATTTT.